The rows below give T cell receptor beta chains drawn from one sample of a study of blood T cell repertoires in COVID-19. TCRdb keeps only in-frame clones here, not all; method: immunoSEQ multiplex PCR. The table includes a few hundred thousand clones, around 86% detected once. Input material: PBMCs or T cells enriched from blood (not recorded which). The receptors were sampled from a woman in her forties or fifties who had recovered from COVID-19. Each CDR3 is given with its conserved first and last residue. Fields, in order: clone size, CDR3 length, J gene, D gene, V gene, CDR3 protein, CDR3 DNA. A D gene is named only where the DNA matches it firmly. For some rows the clone size is stated as once, few or many, or as a class when expanded; others skip it.

. | 15 | TRBJ1-2 | TRBD1 | TRBV15 | CATSSPGQGNYGYTF | TGTGCCACCAGCAGCCCGGGACAGGGAAACTATGGCTACACCTTC
few | 16 | TRBJ2-2 | . | TRBV5-1 | CASSSQVRANTGELFF | TGCGCCAGCAGCTCACAGGTTCGGGCTAACACCGGGGAGCTGTTTTTT
. | 15 | TRBJ1-1 | TRBD1 | TRBV28 | CASSHSGQRNTEAFF | TGTGCCAGCAGTCACTCGGGACAGCGGAACACTGAAGCTTTCTTT
. | 16 | TRBJ1-5 | . | TRBV7-2 | CASSLQASFSNQPQHF | TGTGCCAGCAGCTTGCAGGCTAGCTTTAGCAATCAGCCCCAGCATTTT
. | 13 | TRBJ2-2 | . | TRBV19 | CASSIIETGELFF | TGTGCCAGTAGTATTATAGAAACCGGGGAGCTGTTTTTT
. | 16 | TRBJ2-2 | TRBD2 | TRBV19 | CASSIWFTSADGELFF | TGTGCCAGTAGTATTTGGTTCACTAGCGCGGATGGGGAGCTGTTTTTT
. | 13 | TRBJ1-5 | . | TRBV6-5 | CASSYSREGAQHF | TGTGCCAGCAGTTACTCGCGGGAGGGAGCCCAGCATTTT
. | 16 | TRBJ1-5 | . | TRBV3-1/TRBV3-2 | CASSQEFSGGNQPQHF | TGTGCCAGCAGCCAAGAATTTTCGGGGGGGAATCAGCCCCAGCATTTT
. | 16 | TRBJ1-2 | . | TRBV19 | CASSIDRLQGSDGYTF | TGTGCCAGTAGTATAGATCGACTGCAGGGAAGCGACGGCTACACCTTC
. | 16 | TRBJ1-1 | TRBD1 | TRBV7-8 | CASSPREGARNTEAFF | TGTGCCAGCAGCCCTCGGGAGGGGGCGCGCAACACTGAAGCTTTCTTT
. | 18 | TRBJ2-3 | TRBD2 | TRBV3-1/TRBV3-2 | CASSRSELAGGSTDTQYF | TGTGCCAGCAGCCGATCAGAACTAGCGGGGGGAAGCACAGATACGCAGTATTTT
many | 14 | TRBJ2-1 | TRBD1 | TRBV7-6 | CASSSGQAFGEQFF | TGTGCCAGCAGCTCTGGACAGGCATTTGGTGAGCAGTTCTTC
. | 13 | TRBJ1-1 | . | TRBV6-1 | CASSEAGVTEAFF | TGTGCCAGCAGTGAAGCAGGGGTGACTGAAGCTTTCTTT
. | 12 | TRBJ1-6 | . | TRBV27 | CASSRQDSPLHF | TGTGCCAGCAGTCGACAGGACTCACCCCTCCACTTT
once | 13 | TRBJ1-5 | . | TRBV2 | CAGSRQANQPQHF | TGTGCCGGCTCCCGACAGGCTAATCAGCCCCAGCATTTT
. | 15 | TRBJ1-4 | . | TRBV25-1 | CASSRHSATNEKLFF | TGTGCCAGCAGTAGACACAGTGCAACTAATGAAAAACTGTTTTTT
. | 13 | TRBJ1-5 | . | TRBV30 | CAWSQDRNQPQHF | TGTGCCTGGAGCCAGGATCGCAATCAGCCCCAGCATTTT
. | 12 | TRBJ2-3 | . | TRBV19 | CASSISQGTQYF | TGTGCCAGTAGTATTTCTCAGGGTACGCAGTATTTT
. | 16 | TRBJ2-5 | . | TRBV14 | CASSSSRGALEETQYF | TGTGCCAGCAGCTCCTCCCGGGGGGCGTTGGAGGAGACCCAGTACTTC
. | 13 | TRBJ1-5 | TRBD1 | TRBV12-3/TRBV12-4 | CASSRQGFEPQHF | TGTGCCAGCAGCCGACAGGGGTTCGAGCCCCAGCATTTT
. | 14 | TRBJ2-1 | TRBD2 | TRBV7-2 | CASSSSLLAGGQFF | TGTGCCAGCAGCTCGAGCTTACTAGCGGGAGGGCAGTTCTTC
. | 14 | TRBJ1-3 | TRBD1 | TRBV5-1 | CASSLGQGASTIYF | TGCGCCAGCAGCTTGGGGCAGGGGGCTTCGACCATATATTTT